These 23 T cell receptor beta chains share one sample of origin, sequenced in a study of blood T cell repertoires in COVID-19. The data were produced by immunoSEQ multiplex PCR, yet TCRdb's version contains in-frame clones alone and is incomplete. The data hold 200,000 to 250,000 clones, with about 78% observed a single time. Material: peripheral blood. All receptors derive from a woman in her seventies with acute or convalescent COVID-19.

The chain combines TRBV10-3 with TRBJ2-1; no definite D call. The CDR3 runs 14 residues. The germline gives CDR1 ENHRY, CDR2 SYGVKD. V was cut by 6 bases and J by 5 bases, with 14 bases left in between. For the CDR3, the DNA is TGTGCCATCAGGCCCACCCAGAACGACAATGAGCAGTTCTTC. Amino acid sequence: CAIRPTQNDNEQFF.

This chain uses TRBV9 with TRBJ1-5; D gene unclear. V dropped 0 bases and J dropped 0 bases, with 10 bases sitting between them. The CDR3 contains 16 residues. Germline V gene lookup returns CDR1 SGDLS and CDR2 YYNGEE. The CDR3 DNA reads TGTGCCAGCAGCGTAGTCCAGGATTATAGCAATCAGCCCCAGCATTTT. Encoded protein: CASSVVQDYSNQPQHF.

As regards this clone: Within the sample, other DNA sequences also encode this same CDR3. V usage is TRBV28 and J usage is TRBJ1-1; TRBD1 is a possible D gene (6 bases). In germline, CDR1 is MDHEN, CDR2 SYDVKM. The CDR3 contains 13 residues. V was trimmed by 6 bases and J by 1 base, leaving 9 bases between them. This CDR3 reads CASSLQGNTEAFF. The DNA of the CDR3 is TGTGCCAGCAGCCTACAGGGGAACACTGAAGCTTTCTTT.

The rearrangement uses TRBV7-3 and TRBJ1-6; D may be TRBD1 (6 bases). The CDR3 contains 14 residues. Germline loops: CDR1 SGHTA, CDR2 FQGTGA. The germline V and J ends were trimmed by 5 bases and 9 bases, with 14 bases remaining between them. CDR3 sequence (DNA): TGTGCCAGCAGCAGGGGGACACCAAGTTCACCCCTCCACTTT. Protein sequence: CASSRGTPSSPLHF. Supplemented by reference TRBV7-3 and TRBJ1-6, the full variable domain reads GAGVSQTPSNKVTEKGKYVELRCDPISGHTALYWYRQSLGQGPEFLIYFQGTGAADDSGLPNDRFFAVRPEGSVSTLKIQRTERGDSAVYLCASSRGTPSSPLHFGNGTRLTVT.

There are a few counts of this clone. V is TRBV2 and J is TRBJ2-3; no reliable D call. The CDR3 has 15 residues. V was pared by 3 bases and J by 6 bases, with 16 bases between. Germline CDR1 is SNHLY and CDR2 is FYNNEI. CDR3 sequence: CASSDHSLARDTQYF. The CDR3 bases are TGTGCCAGCAGTGACCACTCCTTGGCGCGGGATACGCAGTATTTT.

This clone was counted a few times. Here the CDR3 reads CASSQSDRDKAAFF. The CDR3 DNA is TGTGCCAGCAGCCAATCGGATCGGGACAAAGCCGCTTTCTTT. The J gene is TRBJ1-1, the V gene TRBV3-1 (or the pseudogene TRBV3-2); D might be TRBD1 (6 bases). V was clipped by 2 bases and J by 11 bases, with 18 bases between them. The germline CDR1 and CDR2 sequences are LGHDT and YNNKEL (reference sequence). This CDR3 comprises 14 residues.

The chain links TRBV24-1 to TRBJ2-1, with 9 bases aligning to TRBD2. The V segment lost 5 bases and the J segment 7 bases; nucleotides outside the gene matches: 8. Germline lookup yields CDR1 KGHDR and CDR2 SFDVKD. This CDR3 spans 15 amino acids. In nucleotides, the CDR3 is TGTGCCACCAGTGGATGGCGGGAGGGCCTAAATGAGCAGTTCTTC. Its protein is CATSGWREGLNEQFF.

This chain links TRBV30 with TRBJ2-5, with D possibly being TRBD1 (5 bases). Germline assignment: CDR1 GTSNPN and CDR2 SVGIG (reference sequence). V was shortened by 2 bases and J by 5 bases, with 9 bases between the two germline ends. This CDR3 has 12 residues. Written as DNA, the CDR3 is TGTGCCTGGAGTCAGGGTGGGGAGACCCAGTACTTC. This gives the protein CAWSQGGETQYF.

The rearrangement links TRBV10-3 to TRBJ2-3; a weak D match, TRBD2 (5 bases). Germline lookup yields CDR1 ENHRY and CDR2 SYGVKD. The CDR3 covers 16 residues. Trimming cost V 0 bases and J 2 bases, with 12 bases left between them. CDR3 amino acids: CAISESPEASTDTQYF. CDR3 nucleotides: TGTGCCATCAGTGAGTCTCCGGAGGCCTCCACAGATACGCAGTATTTT.

The chain is built from TRBV2 and TRBJ2-7; D gene ambiguous. The CDR3 has 13 residues. Per germline, CDR1 SNHLY and CDR2 FYNNEI. V was pared by 1 base and J by 3 bases, with 7 bases between. In DNA, the CDR3 is TGTGCCAGCAGTGAAGGGGCAGACTACGAGCAGTACTTC. This sequence encodes CASSEGADYEQYF.

This clone was seen more than once but under ten times. This chain connects TRBV11-3 to TRBJ2-7, with TRBD2 identical over 14 bases. The CDR3 is made up of 15 amino acids. Trimming removed 0 bases from V and 7 bases from J; junction bases left unmatched: 2. The V gene's germline CDR1 is SGHNT and CDR2 YENEEA. For the CDR3, the DNA is TGTGCCAGCAGCTTAGAGGGACTAGCGGGAGAGGAGCAGTACTTC. Translation: CASSLEGLAGEEQYF.

This clone came up a few times. The CDR3 protein is CASSLVGGGLNEQYF. CDR3 sequence (DNA): TGCGCCAGCAGCCTCGTAGGAGGGGGCCTCAACGAGCAGTACTTC. The rearrangement joins TRBV4-1 to TRBJ2-7; D perhaps matches TRBD1 (7 bases). V dropped 4 bases and J dropped 5 bases, with 18 bases sitting between them. The CDR3 is 15 residues long. Germline V gene sequence: CDR1 MGHRA, CDR2 YSYEKL.

The chain has TRBV3-1 (or the pseudogene TRBV3-2) and TRBJ1-3; tentatively, D is TRBD1 (5 bases). The CDR3 loop spans 15 amino acids. Germline CDR1 reads LGHDT; CDR2 reads YNNKEL (reference sequence). Deletions cut 2 bases from V and 1 base from J, with 9 bases between. For the CDR3, the DNA is TGTGCCAGCAGCCAAATTCAGGGATCTGGAAACACCATATATTTT. Amino acids: CASSQIQGSGNTIYF.

This chain connects TRBV7-9 to TRBJ2-2, with TRBD1 identical over 10 bases. The CDR3 contains 17 residues. Germline CDR1 SEHNR, CDR2 FQNEAQ (reference sequence). In DNA, the CDR3 is TGTGCAGCCTTAGGGTCCGCTGGGACAGGGGAGCACGGGGAGCTGTTTTTT. Translating gives CAALGSAGTGEHGELFF.

The rearrangement links TRBV6-1 to TRBJ1-4; D remains unclear. Germline CDR1 and CDR2: MNHNS and SASEGT. The CDR3 covers 15 residues. Trimming removed 3 bases from V and 4 bases from J, with 12 bases in between. The CDR3 protein is CASSEGGFSNEKLFF. The CDR3 DNA reads TGTGCCAGCAGTGAGGGAGGGTTTAGTAATGAAAAACTGTTTTTT.

The gene calls are TRBV7-2 and TRBJ2-2, with TRBD1 identical over 7 bases. Trimming cost V 5 bases and J 2 bases; bases outside gene matches: 5. Looked up from germline, CDR1 is SGHTA and CDR2 is FQGNSA. The CDR3 consists of 15 residues. CDR3 bases: TGTGCCAGCAGCCCCCGGACAGGAAACACCGGGGAGCTGTTTTTT. Translation: CASSPRTGNTGELFF.

This rearrangement joins TRBV19 to TRBJ2-1, with TRBD2 matching 10 bases. Trimming at V came to 3 bases and at J to 8 bases, leaving 4 bases not matched to a gene. The CDR3 is 14 residues long. Germline assignment: CDR1 LNHDA and CDR2 SQIVND (reference sequence). CDR3 amino acids: CASSMSSGRDEQFF. CDR3 nucleotides: TGTGCCAGTAGTATGTCTAGCGGGAGAGATGAGCAGTTCTTC.

The chain combines TRBV24-1 with TRBJ2-5; 9 bases line up with TRBD1. V was clipped by 5 bases and J by 5 bases; unmatched bases: 5. The CDR3 totals 14 residues. Per the germline V gene, CDR1 is KGHDR and CDR2 is SFDVKD. CDR3 amino acids: CATSATGGRETQYF. CDR3 bases: TGTGCCACCAGTGCTACAGGGGGCCGGGAGACCCAGTACTTC.

This clone was counted once. The rearrangement links TRBV14 to TRBJ2-7, with TRBD2 matching over 7 bases. Germline V gene sequence: CDR1 SGHDN, CDR2 FVKESK. Unmatched junction bases numbered 11, after V lost 5 bases and J lost 4 bases. The CDR3 runs 15 residues. The CDR3 reads CASSALLAGVYEQYF. CDR3 coding DNA: TGTGCCAGCAGCGCACTATTGGCGGGAGTGTACGAGCAGTACTTC. Drawing the rest from reference TRBV14 and TRBJ2-7, the complete variable domain is EAGVTQFPSHSVIEKGQTVTLRCDPISGHDNLYWYRRVMGKEIKFLLHFVKESKQDESGMPNNRFLAERTGGTYSTLKVQPAELEDSGVYFCASSALLAGVYEQYFGPGTRLTVT.

The rearrangement links TRBV19 to TRBJ2-5; TRBD2 aligns across 13 bases. The CDR3 spans 20 residues. V was pared by 0 bases and J by 3 bases, with 13 bases of the junction left unmatched. Germline loops: CDR1 LNHDA, CDR2 SQIVND (reference sequence). The CDR3 protein is CASSIDSTGTSGVPEETQYF. The CDR3 DNA sequence: TGTGCCAGTAGTATAGACTCGACCGGGACTAGCGGGGTCCCTGAAGAGACCCAGTACTTC.

The chain carries TRBV5-1 and TRBJ1-1; a possible D gene is TRBD1 (5 bases). Per the germline V gene, CDR1 is SGHRS and CDR2 is YFSETQ. This CDR3 region has 15 residues. Trimming pared 3 bases from V and 1 base from J, leaving 13 bases between. DNA of the CDR3: TGCGCCAGCAGCTCCGCTCAGGGTTCGAACACTGAAGCTTTCTTT. Translated: CASSSAQGSNTEAFF.

CDR3 coding DNA: TGTGCCAGCCGGACAGGGGGCTCGAATGGCTACACCTTC. It specifies CASRTGGSNGYTF. The chain carries TRBV28 and TRBJ1-2, with TRBD1 matching over 11 bases. Trimming took 8 bases from V and 6 from J; bases not matched to a gene: 5. The CDR3 loop spans 13 amino acids. From germline, CDR1 is MDHEN and CDR2 SYDVKM.

This chain links TRBV2 with TRBJ2-5; TRBD2 might be the D (6 bases). This CDR3 has 13 residues. The V and J ends lost 6 bases and 5 bases respectively, with 13 bases between them. Germline V lookup: CDR1 SNHLY, CDR2 FYNNEI. This CDR3 is CASSKGLGETQYF. CDR3 bases: TGTGCCAGCAGCAAGGGACTCGGGGAGACCCAGTACTTC.